These T cell receptor beta chains were read from a single sample in a study of cytomegalovirus exposure and HLA in healthy donors. Assay: immunoSEQ multiplex PCR; the TCRdb copy retains only in-frame clones and omits some. The profile covers tens of thousands of clones, with 75% to 85% appearing a single time and roughly 51% taken by the ten largest. The sample consisted of PBMCs. The receptors shown here come from a middle-aged man in good health and CMV-seropositive. Both conserved end residues are part of each CDR3. Each record gives: J gene, CDR3 length, V gene, CDR3 protein.

TRBJ2-3 18 TRBV27 CASSFSYLAGGNTDTQYF
TRBJ1-1 14 TRBV5-5 CASSSDREKTEAFF
TRBJ2-1 12 TRBV2 CASSDPPNEQFF
TRBJ2-7 14 TRBV7-3 CASSPTRSSYEQYF
TRBJ1-1 15 TRBV9 CASSVVGRGDTEAFF
TRBJ2-2 14 TRBV7-9 CASSFVRGSGELFF
TRBJ2-7 14 TRBV18 CASSPGLAEYEQYF
TRBJ2-2 15 TRBV5-8 CASPPDRHGTGELFF
TRBJ2-1 16 TRBV10-2 CASRPGANTPYNEQFF
TRBJ2-7 15 TRBV11-2 CASSPGTSGFYEQYF
TRBJ2-3 16 TRBV7-9 CSSSGGTSGRPDAQYF
TRBJ1-4 16 TRBV4-3 CASSQGSSLSGEKLFF
TRBJ2-7 13 TRBV10-3 CAILGQGASEQYF
TRBJ2-1 12 TRBV5-6 CASSNIAGEQFF
TRBJ2-1 14 TRBV7-2 CASSLRAGGGEQFF
TRBJ1-2 14 TRBV28 CASSSGFWSYGYTF
TRBJ1-1 15 TRBV5-1 CASSLAGTETTEAFF
- 15 TRBV5-6 CASSPGDRGHYEQYF
TRBJ1-1 13 TRBV5-1 CATKTGMNTEAFF
TRBJ1-1 13 TRBV6-1 CASVPLRHTEAFF
TRBJ2-3 16 TRBV9 CASSPMRGGSTDTQYF
TRBJ2-5 13 TRBV30 CAWSAVGAETQYF
TRBJ2-3 15 TRBV4-3 CASSLAGGRTDTQYF
TRBJ1-1 18 TRBV2 CARRGTAVGNYLNTEAFF
TRBJ2-7 14 TRBV19 CASRLNRGQYEQYF
TRBJ2-5 15 TRBV5-4 CASGRVGGPQETQYF
TRBJ2-7 13 TRBV29-1 CSARAGSSYEQYF
- 14 TRBV29-1 CSVAAQGRTYEQYF
TRBJ2-5 15 TRBV7-9 CASSLGTGGPETQYF
TRBJ2-7 14 TRBV7-6 CASSLTGYTYEQYF
TRBJ1-4 14 TRBV11-2 CASSLVRGRGELFF
TRBJ1-1 15 TRBV7-3 CASSNFQGAPTEAFF
TRBJ2-7 14 TRBV29-1 CSGLDSHDSYEQYF
TRBJ1-5 16 TRBV5-1 CASSLDGTVSNQPQHF
- 13 TRBV5-1 CASSLAVSYEQYF
TRBJ1-1 15 TRBV6-5 CASSRRGQRNTEAFF
TRBJ2-7 15 TRBV6-6 CASSYKRTENYEQYF